Given below is one T cell receptor beta chain in context. The data were taken from a study of blood T cell repertoires in COVID-19. For the study at large: PBMCs, B-cell-depleted T cells, or T cells provided the cDNA or gDNA that made up the material.

Only in-frame clones appear in the TCRdb table, and some are missing; sequencing was by immunoSEQ multiplex PCR. The sample contains 170,000 or so clones, approximately 82% of which appear only once. V was shortened by 3 bases and J by 13 bases, with 12 bases between the two germline ends. CDR3 size: 12 residues. The germline gives CDR1 MDHEN, CDR2 SYDVKM. The clonotype comes from a woman aged 45-60 years who had recovered from COVID-19. Specimen: PBMCs or T cells enriched from blood (not recorded which). The J gene is TRBJ1-4, the V gene TRBV28, with a tentative D call TRBD1 (5 bases). The CDR3 DNA follows: TGTGCCAGCAGTTTTGGGGCAGGTCGACTGTTTTTT. Amino acids: CASSFGAGRLFF.